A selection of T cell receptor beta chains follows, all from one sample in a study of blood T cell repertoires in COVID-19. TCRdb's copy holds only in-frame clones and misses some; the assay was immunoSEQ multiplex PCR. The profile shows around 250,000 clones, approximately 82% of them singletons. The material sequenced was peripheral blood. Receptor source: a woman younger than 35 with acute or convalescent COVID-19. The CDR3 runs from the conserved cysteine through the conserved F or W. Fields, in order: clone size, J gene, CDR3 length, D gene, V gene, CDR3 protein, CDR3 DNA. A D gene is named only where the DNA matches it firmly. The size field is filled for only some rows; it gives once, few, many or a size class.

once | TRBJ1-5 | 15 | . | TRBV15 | CATSGPGNSNQPQHF | TGTGCCACCAGCGGTCCAGGGAATAGCAATCAGCCCCAGCATTTT
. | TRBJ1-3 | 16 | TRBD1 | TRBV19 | CASSHSATGGKNTIYF | TGTGCCAGTAGTCACTCAGCGACAGGGGGTAAAAACACCATATATTTT
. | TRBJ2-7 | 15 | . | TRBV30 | CAWSVAQGLTYEQYF | TGTGCCTGGAGTGTAGCCCAGGGGCTGACCTACGAGCAGTACTTC
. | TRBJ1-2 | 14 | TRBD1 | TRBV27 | CASSRTGGASRYTF | TGTGCCAGCAGTCGGACAGGGGGCGCGTCCCGCTACACCTTC
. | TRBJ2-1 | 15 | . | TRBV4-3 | CASSQDLPYYNEQFF | TGCGCCAGCAGCCAAGATCTCCCCTATTACAATGAGCAGTTCTTC
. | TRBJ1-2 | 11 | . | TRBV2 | CASEANYGYTF | TGTGCCAGCGAGGCTAACTATGGCTACACCTTC
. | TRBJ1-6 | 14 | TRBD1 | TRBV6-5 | CASSPDRINSPLHF | TGTGCCAGCAGTCCGGACAGGATCAATTCACCCCTCCACTTT
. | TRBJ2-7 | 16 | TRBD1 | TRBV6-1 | CASSERGDRDSYEQYF | TGTGCCAGCAGTGAAAGGGGGGACAGGGACTCCTACGAGCAGTACTTC
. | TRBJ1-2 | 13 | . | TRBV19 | CASRMTLNYGYTF | TGTGCCAGTAGGATGACACTTAACTATGGCTACACCTTC
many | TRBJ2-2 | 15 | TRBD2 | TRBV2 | CASSELAGGDGELFF | TGTGCCAGCAGTGAGCTAGCGGGAGGGGACGGGGAGCTGTTTTTT
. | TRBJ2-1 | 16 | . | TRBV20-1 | CSASWPDGGAVGEQFF | TGCAGTGCTAGTTGGCCAGATGGAGGGGCTGTGGGTGAGCAGTTCTTC
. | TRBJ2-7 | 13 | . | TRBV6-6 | CASRGDFTYEQYF | TGTGCCAGCAGGGGGGACTTCACCTACGAGCAGTACTTC
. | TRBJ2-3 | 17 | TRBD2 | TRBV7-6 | CASSATSGRAGTDTQYF | TGTGCCAGCAGCGCGACTAGCGGGAGGGCAGGCACAGATACGCAGTATTTT
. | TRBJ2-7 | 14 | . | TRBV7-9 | CASSLGRGPYEQYF | TGTGCCAGCAGCTTAGGCAGGGGCCCCTACGAGCAGTACTTC
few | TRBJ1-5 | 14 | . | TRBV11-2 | CASSLDRSNQPQHF | TGTGCCAGCAGCTTAGATCGTAGCAATCAGCCCCAGCATTTT
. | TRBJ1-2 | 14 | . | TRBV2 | CASTEGRGFRGYTF | TGTGCCAGCACCGAGGGGAGGGGTTTTCGGGGCTACACCTTC
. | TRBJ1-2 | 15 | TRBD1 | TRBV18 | CASSPRTGGGYGYTF | TGTGCCAGCTCACCACGGACAGGGGGGGGATATGGCTACACCTTC
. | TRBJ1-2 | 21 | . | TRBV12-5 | CASGLFQAQGSPTRTNYGYTF | TGTGCTAGTGGTTTATTTCAAGCTCAGGGGTCCCCAACTAGAACTAACTATGGCTACACCTTC
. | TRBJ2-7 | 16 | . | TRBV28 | CASSYFRDKNSYEQYF | TGTGCCAGCAGCTACTTCCGGGACAAGAATTCCTACGAGCAGTACTTC
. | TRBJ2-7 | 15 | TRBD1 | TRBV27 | CASSPTGGFSYEQYF | TGTGCCAGCAGCCCGACAGGGGGCTTCTCCTACGAGCAGTACTTC
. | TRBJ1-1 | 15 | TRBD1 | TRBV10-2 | CASSAQDRGHTEAFF | TGCGCCAGCAGTGCCCAGGACAGGGGGCATACTGAAGCTTTCTTT
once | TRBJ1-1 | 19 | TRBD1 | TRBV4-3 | CASSQDSLGRTGGILQAFF | TGCGCCAGCAGCCAAGATTCTCTTGGACGGACAGGGGGCATTCTTCAAGCTTTCTTT
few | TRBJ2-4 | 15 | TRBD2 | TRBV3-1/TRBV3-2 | CASSLAGTAKNIQYF | TGTGCCAGCAGCTTAGCGGGTACTGCCAAAAACATTCAGTACTTC
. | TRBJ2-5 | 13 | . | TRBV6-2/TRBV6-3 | CASSWTGRETQYF | TGTGCCAGCAGTTGGACGGGGAGGGAGACCCAGTACTTC
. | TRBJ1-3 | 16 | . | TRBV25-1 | CASSERLRDSGNTIYF | TGTGCCAGCAGTGAACGTCTCCGCGACTCTGGAAACACCATATATTTT
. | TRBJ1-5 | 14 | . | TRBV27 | CASRMGLGSQPQHF | TGTGCCAGCAGGATGGGCCTTGGCAGTCAGCCCCAGCATTTT
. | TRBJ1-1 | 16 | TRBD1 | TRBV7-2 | CASSLGQGSLLTEAFF | TGTGCCAGCAGCTTAGGACAGGGGTCCCTGTTAACTGAAGCTTTCTTT
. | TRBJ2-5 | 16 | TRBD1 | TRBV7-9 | CASSLGGTGGQETQYF | TGTGCCAGCAGCTTAGGGGGGACAGGGGGACAAGAGACCCAGTACTTC
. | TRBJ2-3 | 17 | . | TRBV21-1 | CASSKGVGSYYTDTQYF | TGTGCCAGCAGCAAAGGAGTGGGCAGTTATTACACAGATACGCAGTATTTT
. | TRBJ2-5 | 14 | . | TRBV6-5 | CASSYSGGLETQYF | TGTGCCAGCAGTTACTCAGGGGGTTTGGAGACCCAGTACTTC
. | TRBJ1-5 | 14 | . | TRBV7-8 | CASSLNRGNQPQHF | TGTGCCAGCAGCTTAAACAGGGGCAATCAGCCCCAGCATTTT
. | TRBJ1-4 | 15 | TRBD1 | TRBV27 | CASRERDSINEKLFF | TGTGCCAGCAGGGAACGGGACAGTATTAATGAAAAACTGTTTTTT
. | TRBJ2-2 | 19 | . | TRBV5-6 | CASSLMAPAETLNTGELFF | TGTGCCAGCAGCTTAATGGCGCCTGCCGAGACACTGAACACCGGGGAGCTGTTTTTT
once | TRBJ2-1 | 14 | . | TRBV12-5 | CASGPGGPGHEQFF | TGTGCTAGTGGTCCGGGGGGCCCGGGCCATGAGCAGTTCTTC
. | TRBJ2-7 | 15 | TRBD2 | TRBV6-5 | CASSYSIAGGYEQYF | TGTGCCAGCAGTTACTCGATAGCGGGAGGGTACGAGCAGTACTTC
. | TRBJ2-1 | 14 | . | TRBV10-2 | CASRSDYQANEQFF | TGCGCCAGCAGGTCGGACTACCAAGCCAATGAGCAGTTCTTC
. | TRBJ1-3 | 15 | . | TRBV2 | CASGYPLRSGNTIYF | TGTGCCAGCGGATACCCCTTGAGGTCTGGAAACACCATATATTTT
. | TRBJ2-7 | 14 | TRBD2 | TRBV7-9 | CASSTGTSVHEQYF | TGTGCCAGCAGCACCGGGACTAGCGTCCACGAGCAGTACTTC
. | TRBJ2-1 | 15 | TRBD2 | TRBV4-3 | CASSLRTSDGAEQFF | TGCGCCAGCAGCTTGAGGACTAGCGACGGTGCTGAGCAGTTCTTC
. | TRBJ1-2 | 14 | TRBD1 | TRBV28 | CASRPKGQGGGYTF | TGTGCCAGCAGGCCAAAAGGACAGGGGGGTGGCTACACCTTC
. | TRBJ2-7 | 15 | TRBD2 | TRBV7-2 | CASSAWDYLSYEQYF | TGTGCCAGCAGCGCGTGGGACTACCTCTCTTACGAGCAGTACTTC
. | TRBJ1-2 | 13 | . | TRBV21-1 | CASSKQGNYGYTF | TGTGCCAGCAGCAAACAGGGAAACTATGGCTACACCTTC
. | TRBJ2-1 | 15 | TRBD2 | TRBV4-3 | CASSQEGLAGGAVIF | TGCGCCAGCAGCCAAGAGGGACTAGCGGGAGGGGCAGTTATCTTC
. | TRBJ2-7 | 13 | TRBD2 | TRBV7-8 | CASRGLAAYEQYF | TGTGCCAGCAGGGGACTAGCGGCCTACGAGCAGTACTTC
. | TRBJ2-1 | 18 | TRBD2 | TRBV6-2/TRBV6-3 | CASSYVPGLAGVSDEQFF | TGTGCCAGCAGTTACGTCCCCGGGCTAGCGGGAGTTTCGGATGAGCAGTTCTTC
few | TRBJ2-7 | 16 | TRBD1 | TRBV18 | CASSRTTGGKTYEQYF | TGTGCCAGCTCAAGGACGACAGGGGGAAAAACCTACGAGCAGTACTTC
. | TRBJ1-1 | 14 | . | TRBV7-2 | CASSLGQGRPEAFF | TGTGCCAGCAGCTTGGGCCAGGGGCGGCCTGAAGCTTTCTTT
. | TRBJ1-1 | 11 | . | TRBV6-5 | CASRTGTEAFF | TGTGCCAGCAGGACCGGGACTGAAGCTTTCTTT
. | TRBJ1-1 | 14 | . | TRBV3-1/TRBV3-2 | CASSRTQGRTEAFF | TGTGCCAGCAGCCGAACCCAGGGGCGGACTGAAGCTTTCTTT
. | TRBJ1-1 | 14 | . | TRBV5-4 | CASSPGGYGTEAFF | TGTGCCAGCAGCCCAGGAGGGTACGGCACTGAAGCTTTCTTT
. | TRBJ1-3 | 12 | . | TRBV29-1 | CSVAPSGNTIYF | TGCAGCGTTGCCCCTTCTGGAAACACCATATATTTT
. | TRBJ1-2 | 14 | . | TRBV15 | CATSRDENPYGYTF | TGTGCCACCAGCAGAGATGAGAATCCCTATGGCTACACCTTC
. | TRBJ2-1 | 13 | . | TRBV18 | CASSLGHNNEQFF | TGTGCCAGCTCCCTCGGACATAACAATGAGCAGTTCTTC